This T cell receptor (beta chain) stems from a study of blood T cell repertoires in COVID-19. Study at large: The cDNA or gDNA used as material had been derived from T cells, B-cell-depleted T cells, or PBMCs.

Germline CDR1 SGHDT, CDR2 YYEEEE. V shed 1 base and J shed 4 bases, with 26 bases lying between them. The CDR3 is made up of 19 amino acids. Authors' methods: Amplification of reference gene primers provided the estimated nucleated cell counts. The data were produced by immunoSEQ multiplex PCR, yet TCRdb's version contains in-frame clones alone and is incomplete. D and trimming were read from the DNA, whereas the V and J calls and clone size are those reported in that table. The table includes around 200,000 clones, about 86% detected once. This rearrangement joins TRBV5-6 to TRBJ2-5, with D perhaps matching TRBD2 (8 bases). The receptor was derived from a human donor with acute or convalescent COVID-19. The donor label of this sample is uncertain. The sequenced sample was peripheral blood. The CDR3 protein is CASSLSGTASGSGRETQYF. The CDR3 nucleotides are TGTGCCAGCAGCTTGTCCGGGACAGCCAGCGGGAGCGGGAGAGAGACCCAGTACTTC. Full variable domain (outside the CDR3, taken from reference TRBV5-6 and TRBJ2-5): DAGVTQSPTHLIKTRGQQVTLRCSPKSGHDTVSWYQQALGQGPQFIFQYYEEEERQRGNFPDRFSGHQFPNYSSELNVNALLLGDSALYLCASSLSGTASGSGRETQYFGPGTRLLVL.